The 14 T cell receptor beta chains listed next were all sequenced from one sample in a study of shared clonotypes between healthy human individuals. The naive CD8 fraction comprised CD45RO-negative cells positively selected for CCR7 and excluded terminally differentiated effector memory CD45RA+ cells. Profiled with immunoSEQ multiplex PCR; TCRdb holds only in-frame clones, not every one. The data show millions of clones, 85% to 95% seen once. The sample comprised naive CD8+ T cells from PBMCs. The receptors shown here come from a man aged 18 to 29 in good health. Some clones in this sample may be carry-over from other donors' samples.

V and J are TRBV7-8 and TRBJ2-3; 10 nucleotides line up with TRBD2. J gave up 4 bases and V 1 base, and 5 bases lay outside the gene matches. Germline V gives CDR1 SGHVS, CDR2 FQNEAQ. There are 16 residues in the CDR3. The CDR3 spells CASSLDPSGSSDTQYF. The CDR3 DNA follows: TGTGCCAGCAGCTTAGATCCTAGCGGGAGCTCAGATACGCAGTATTTT.

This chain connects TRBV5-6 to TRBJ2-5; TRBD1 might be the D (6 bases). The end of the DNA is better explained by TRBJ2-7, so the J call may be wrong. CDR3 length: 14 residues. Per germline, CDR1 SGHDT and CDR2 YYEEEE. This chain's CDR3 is CASSGGQSLYEQYF. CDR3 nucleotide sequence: TGTGCCAGCAGCGGGGGACAAAGCCTCTACGAGCAGTACTTC.

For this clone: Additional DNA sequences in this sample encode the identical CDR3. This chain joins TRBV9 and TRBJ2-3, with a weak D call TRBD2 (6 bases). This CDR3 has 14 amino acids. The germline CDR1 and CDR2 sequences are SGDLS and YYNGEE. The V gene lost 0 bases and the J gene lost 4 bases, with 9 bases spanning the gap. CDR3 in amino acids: CASSVVEGADTQYF. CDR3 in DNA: TGTGCCAGCAGCGTAGTGGAGGGCGCAGATACGCAGTATTTT. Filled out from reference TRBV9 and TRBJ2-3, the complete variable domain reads DSGVTQTPKHLITATGQRVTLRCSPRSGDLSVYWYQQSLDQGLQFLIQYYNGEERAKGNILERFSAQQFPDLHSELNLSSLELGDSALYFCASSVVEGADTQYFGPGTRLTVL.

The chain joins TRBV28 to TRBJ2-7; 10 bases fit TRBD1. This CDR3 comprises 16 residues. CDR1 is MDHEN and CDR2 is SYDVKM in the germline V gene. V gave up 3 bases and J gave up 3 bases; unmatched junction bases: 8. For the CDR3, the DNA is TGTGCCAGCAGTTTTGGGACAGGGGAAGGGTACTACGAGCAGTACTTC. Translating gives CASSFGTGEGYYEQYF.

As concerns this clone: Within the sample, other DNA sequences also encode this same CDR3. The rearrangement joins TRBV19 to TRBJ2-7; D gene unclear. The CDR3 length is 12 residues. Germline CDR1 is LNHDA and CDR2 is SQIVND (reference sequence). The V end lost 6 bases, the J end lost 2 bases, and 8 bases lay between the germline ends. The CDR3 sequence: CASSSGAYEQYF. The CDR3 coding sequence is TGTGCCAGTAGCTCGGGTGCCTACGAGCAGTACTTC.

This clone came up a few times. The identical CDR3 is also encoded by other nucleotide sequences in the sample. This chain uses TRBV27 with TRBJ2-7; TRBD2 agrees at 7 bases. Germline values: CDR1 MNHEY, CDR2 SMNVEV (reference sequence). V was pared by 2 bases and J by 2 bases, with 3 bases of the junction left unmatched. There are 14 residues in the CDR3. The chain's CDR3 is CASSLGTTPYEQYF. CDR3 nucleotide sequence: TGTGCCAGCAGTTTAGGGACTACCCCCTACGAGCAGTACTTC.

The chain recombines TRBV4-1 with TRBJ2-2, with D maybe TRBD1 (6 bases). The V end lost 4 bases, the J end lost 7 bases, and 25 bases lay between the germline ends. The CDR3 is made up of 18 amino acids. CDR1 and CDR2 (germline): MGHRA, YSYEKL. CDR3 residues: CASSLLIGAGDLGGELFF. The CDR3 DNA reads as TGCGCCAGCAGCCTTCTCATCGGCGCAGGGGACCTCGGCGGGGAGCTGTTTTTT.

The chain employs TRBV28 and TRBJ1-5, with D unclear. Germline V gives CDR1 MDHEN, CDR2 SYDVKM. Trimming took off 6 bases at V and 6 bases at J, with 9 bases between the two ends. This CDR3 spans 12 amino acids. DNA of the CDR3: TGTGCCAGCAGGGTTTGGTCTCAGCCCCAGCATTTT. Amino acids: CASRVWSQPQHF.

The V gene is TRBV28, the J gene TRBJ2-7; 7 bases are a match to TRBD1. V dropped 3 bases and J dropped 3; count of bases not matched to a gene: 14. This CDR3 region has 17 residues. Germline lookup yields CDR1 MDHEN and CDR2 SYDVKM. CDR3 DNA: TGTGCCAGCAGTTTCCCATTCACTGGACAGGTAGGCTACGAGCAGTACTTC. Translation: CASSFPFTGQVGYEQYF.

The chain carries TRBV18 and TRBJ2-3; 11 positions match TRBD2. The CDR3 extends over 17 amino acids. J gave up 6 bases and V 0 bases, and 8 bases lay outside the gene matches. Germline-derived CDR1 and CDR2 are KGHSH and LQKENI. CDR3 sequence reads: CASSPPRLAGTGDTQYF. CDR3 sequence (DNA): TGTGCCAGCTCACCACCCAGACTAGCGGGAACTGGTGATACGCAGTATTTT.

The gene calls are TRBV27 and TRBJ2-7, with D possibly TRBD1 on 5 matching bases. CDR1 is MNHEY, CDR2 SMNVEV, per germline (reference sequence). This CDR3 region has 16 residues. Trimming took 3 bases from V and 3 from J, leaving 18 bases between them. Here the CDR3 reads CASSLAPGFYVYEQYF. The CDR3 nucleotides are TGTGCCAGCAGTTTGGCGCCAGGGTTCTACGTCTACGAGCAGTACTTC.

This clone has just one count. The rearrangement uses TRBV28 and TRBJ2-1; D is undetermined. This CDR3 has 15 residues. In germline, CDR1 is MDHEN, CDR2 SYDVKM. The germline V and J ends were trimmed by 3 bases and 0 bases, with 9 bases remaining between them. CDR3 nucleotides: TGTGCCAGCAGTTTCACTCTCTCCTCCTACAATGAGCAGTTCTTC. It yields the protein CASSFTLSSYNEQFF.

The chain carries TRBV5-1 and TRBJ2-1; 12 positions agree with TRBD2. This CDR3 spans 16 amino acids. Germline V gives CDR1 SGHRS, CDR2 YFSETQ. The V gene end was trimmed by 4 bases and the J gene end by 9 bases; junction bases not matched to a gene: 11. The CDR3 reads CASSPKGLAGSIEQFF. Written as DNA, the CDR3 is TGCGCCAGCAGCCCAAAAGGACTAGCGGGATCGATTGAGCAGTTCTTC. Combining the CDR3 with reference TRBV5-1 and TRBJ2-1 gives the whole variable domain KAGVTQTPRYLIKTRGQQVTLSCSPISGHRSVSWYQQTPGQGLQFLFEYFSETQRNKGNFPGRFSGRQFSNSRSEMNVSTLELGDSALYLCASSPKGLAGSIEQFFGPGTRLTVL.

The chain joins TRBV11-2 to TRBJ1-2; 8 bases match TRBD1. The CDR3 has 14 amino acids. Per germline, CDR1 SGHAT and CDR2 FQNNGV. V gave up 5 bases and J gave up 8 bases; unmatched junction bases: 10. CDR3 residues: CASSLAPDRDGYTF. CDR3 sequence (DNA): TGTGCCAGCAGCCTAGCCCCGGACAGGGACGGCTACACCTTC.